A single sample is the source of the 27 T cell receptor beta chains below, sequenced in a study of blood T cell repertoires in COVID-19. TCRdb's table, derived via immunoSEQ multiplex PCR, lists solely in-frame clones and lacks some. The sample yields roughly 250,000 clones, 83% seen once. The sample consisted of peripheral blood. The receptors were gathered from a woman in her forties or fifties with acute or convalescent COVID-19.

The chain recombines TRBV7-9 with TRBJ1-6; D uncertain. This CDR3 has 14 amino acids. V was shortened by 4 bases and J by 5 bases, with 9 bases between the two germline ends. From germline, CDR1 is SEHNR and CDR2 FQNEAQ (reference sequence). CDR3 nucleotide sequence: TGTGCCAGCAGCTCCGACAACCATAATTCACCCCTCCACTTT. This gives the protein CASSSDNHNSPLHF.

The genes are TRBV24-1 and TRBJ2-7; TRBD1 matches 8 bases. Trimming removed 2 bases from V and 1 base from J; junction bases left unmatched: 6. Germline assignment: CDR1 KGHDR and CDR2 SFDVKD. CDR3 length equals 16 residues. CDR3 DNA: TGTGCCACCAGTGATTCCGGACAGGGAGCGTCCTACGAGCAGTACTTC. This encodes CATSDSGQGASYEQYF.

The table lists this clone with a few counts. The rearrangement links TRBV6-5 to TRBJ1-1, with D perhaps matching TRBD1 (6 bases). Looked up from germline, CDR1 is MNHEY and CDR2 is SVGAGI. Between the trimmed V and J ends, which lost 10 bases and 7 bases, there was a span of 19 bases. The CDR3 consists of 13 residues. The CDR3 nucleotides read TGTGCCACCAGGGGTAGTACAGGCGTTGAAGCTTTCTTT. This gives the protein CATRGSTGVEAFF.

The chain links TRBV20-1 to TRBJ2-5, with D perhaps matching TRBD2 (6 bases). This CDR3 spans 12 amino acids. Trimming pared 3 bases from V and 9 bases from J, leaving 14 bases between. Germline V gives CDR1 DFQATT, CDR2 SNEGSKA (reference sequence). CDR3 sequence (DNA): TGCAGTGCTAGTGGCGGGACGGGGGCCCAGTACTTC. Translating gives CSASGGTGAQYF.

CDR3 in DNA: TGTGCCAGCAGCTTAGAGTTTGGCCAGACCCAGTACTTC. Its protein product is CASSLEFGQTQYF. This chain links TRBV7-7 with TRBJ2-5; D remains ambiguous. CDR1 and CDR2 (germline): SSHAT, FNYEAQ (reference sequence). The V end lost 1 base, the J end lost 6 bases, and 9 bases lay between the germline ends. This CDR3 comprises 13 residues.

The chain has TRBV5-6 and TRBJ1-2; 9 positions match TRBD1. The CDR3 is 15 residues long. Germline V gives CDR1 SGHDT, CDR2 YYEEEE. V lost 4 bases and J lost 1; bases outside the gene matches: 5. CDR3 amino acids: CASSRDRANNYGYTF. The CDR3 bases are TGTGCCAGCAGCCGGGACAGGGCCAATAACTATGGCTACACCTTC.

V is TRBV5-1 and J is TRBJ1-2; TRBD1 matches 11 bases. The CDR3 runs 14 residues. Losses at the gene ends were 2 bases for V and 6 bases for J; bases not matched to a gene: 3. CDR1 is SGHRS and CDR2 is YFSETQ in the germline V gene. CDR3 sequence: CASSLVDRGHGYTF. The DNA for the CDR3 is TGCGCCAGCAGCTTAGTGGACAGGGGGCATGGCTACACCTTC.

CDR3 sequence: CASRDQRGHEKLFF. The CDR3 DNA is TGTGCCAGCAGGGACCAGAGGGGGCATGAAAAACTGTTTTTT. The chain is built from TRBV6-5 and TRBJ1-4; 7 positions agree with TRBD1. With 6 bases clipped from V and 6 bases from J, the junction kept 7 bases outside the gene matches. Germline V gene lookup returns CDR1 MNHEY and CDR2 SVGAGI. The CDR3 spans 14 residues.

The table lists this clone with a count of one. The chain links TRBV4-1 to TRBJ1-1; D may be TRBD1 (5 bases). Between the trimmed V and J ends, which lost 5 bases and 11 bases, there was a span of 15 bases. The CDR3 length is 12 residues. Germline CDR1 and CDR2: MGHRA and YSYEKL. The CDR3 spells CASSDGGGSAFF. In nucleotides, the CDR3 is TGCGCCAGCAGCGATGGGGGAGGCTCTGCTTTCTTT.

CDR3 region: CASSPGNEQFF. The CDR3 coding sequence is TGTGCCAGCAGCCCAGGGAACGAGCAGTTCTTC. V usage is TRBV7-8 and J usage is TRBJ2-1; weak D call: TRBD1 (5 bases). Germline loops: CDR1 SGHVS, CDR2 FQNEAQ. The CDR3 is 11 amino acids. Trimming removed 5 bases at V and 10 bases at J, with 9 bases between.

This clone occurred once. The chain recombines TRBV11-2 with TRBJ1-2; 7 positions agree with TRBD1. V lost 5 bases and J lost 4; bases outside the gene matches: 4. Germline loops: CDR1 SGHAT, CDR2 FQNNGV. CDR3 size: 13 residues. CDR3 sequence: CASSQRQGYGYTF. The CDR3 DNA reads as TGTGCCAGCAGCCAAAGACAGGGCTATGGCTACACCTTC. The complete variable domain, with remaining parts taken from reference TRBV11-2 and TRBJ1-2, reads EAGVAQSPRYKIIEKRQSVAFWCNPISGHATLYWYQQILGQGPKLLIQFQNNGVVDDSQLPKDRFSAERLKGVDSTLKIQPAKLEDSAVYLCASSQRQGYGYTFGSGTRLTVV.

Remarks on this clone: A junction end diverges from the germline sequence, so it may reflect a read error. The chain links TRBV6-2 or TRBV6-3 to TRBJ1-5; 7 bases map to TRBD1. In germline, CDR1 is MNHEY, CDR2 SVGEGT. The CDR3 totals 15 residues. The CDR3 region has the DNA TGTGCCAGCAGTTACGGCGGGACAGTGAATCAGCCCCAGCACTTT. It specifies CASSYGGTVNQPQHF.

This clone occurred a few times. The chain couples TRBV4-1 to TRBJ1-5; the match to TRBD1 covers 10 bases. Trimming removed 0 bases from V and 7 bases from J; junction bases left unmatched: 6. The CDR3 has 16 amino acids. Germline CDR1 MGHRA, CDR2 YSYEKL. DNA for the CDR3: TGCGCCAGCAGCCAAGATTACGGACAGGGGGGCCAGCCCCAGCATTTT. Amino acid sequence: CASSQDYGQGGQPQHF.

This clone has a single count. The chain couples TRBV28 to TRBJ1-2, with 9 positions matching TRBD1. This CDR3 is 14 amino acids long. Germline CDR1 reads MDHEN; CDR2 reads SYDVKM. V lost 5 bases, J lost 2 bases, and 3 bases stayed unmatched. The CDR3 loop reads CASSMGTGNYGYTF. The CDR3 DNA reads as TGTGCCAGCAGTATGGGGACAGGGAACTATGGCTACACCTTC.

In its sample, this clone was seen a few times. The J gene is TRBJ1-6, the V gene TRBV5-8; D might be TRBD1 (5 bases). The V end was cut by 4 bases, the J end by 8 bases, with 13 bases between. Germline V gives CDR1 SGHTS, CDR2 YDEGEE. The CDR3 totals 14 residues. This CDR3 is CASSLDWGHSPLHF. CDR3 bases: TGTGCCAGCAGCCTAGATTGGGGCCATTCACCCCTCCACTTT.

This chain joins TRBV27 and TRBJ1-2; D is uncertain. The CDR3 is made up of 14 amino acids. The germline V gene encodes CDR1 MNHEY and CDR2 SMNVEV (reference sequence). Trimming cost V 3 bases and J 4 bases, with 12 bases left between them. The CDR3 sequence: CASSFDTAGYGYTF. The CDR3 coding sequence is TGTGCCAGCAGTTTTGACACCGCGGGCTATGGCTACACCTTC.

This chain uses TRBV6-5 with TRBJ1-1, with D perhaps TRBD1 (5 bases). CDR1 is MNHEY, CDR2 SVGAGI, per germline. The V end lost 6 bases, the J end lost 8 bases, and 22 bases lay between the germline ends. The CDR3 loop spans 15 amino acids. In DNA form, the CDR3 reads TGTGCCAGCAGCGCTGACGCCCCTGGACGGACAGAAGCTTTCTTT. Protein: CASSADAPGRTEAFF.

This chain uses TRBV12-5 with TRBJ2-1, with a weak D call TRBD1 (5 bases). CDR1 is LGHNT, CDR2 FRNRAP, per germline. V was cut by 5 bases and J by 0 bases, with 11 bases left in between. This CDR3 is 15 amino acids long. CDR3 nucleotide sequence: TGTGCTAGTGGTACAGGACGCAGCTCCTACAATGAGCAGTTCTTC. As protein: CASGTGRSSYNEQFF.

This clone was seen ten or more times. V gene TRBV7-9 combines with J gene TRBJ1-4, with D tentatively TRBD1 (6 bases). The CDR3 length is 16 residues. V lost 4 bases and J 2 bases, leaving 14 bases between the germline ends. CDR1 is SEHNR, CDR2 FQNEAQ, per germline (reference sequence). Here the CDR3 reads CASSSYSRGTNEKLFF. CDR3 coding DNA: TGTGCCAGCAGCTCCTACTCTAGGGGGACTAATGAAAAACTGTTTTTT.

CDR3 DNA: TGTGCCAGCAGCTTGCGACAGGGGCTTGATTCACCCCTCCACTTT. Residues: CASSLRQGLDSPLHF. V is TRBV5-4 and J is TRBJ1-6, with TRBD1 matching 8 bases. There are 15 residues in the CDR3. V shed 1 base, J shed 8 bases, and the junction held 5 bases outside the gene matches. Germline values: CDR1 SGHNT, CDR2 YYREEE (reference sequence).

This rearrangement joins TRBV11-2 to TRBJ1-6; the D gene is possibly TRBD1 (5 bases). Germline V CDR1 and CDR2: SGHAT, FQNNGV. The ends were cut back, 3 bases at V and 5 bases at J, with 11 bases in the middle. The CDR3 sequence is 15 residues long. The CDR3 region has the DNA TGTGCCAGCAGCTTGGGAGGGGCCGATAATTCACCCCTCCACTTT. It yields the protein CASSLGGADNSPLHF.

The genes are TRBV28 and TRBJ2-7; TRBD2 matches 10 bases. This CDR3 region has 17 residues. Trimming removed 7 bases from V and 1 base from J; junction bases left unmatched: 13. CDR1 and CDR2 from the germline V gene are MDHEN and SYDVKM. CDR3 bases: TGTGCCAGCACAGCGGGAGGGTTCTTCACGTCTTCCTACGAGCAGTACTTC. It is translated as CASTAGGFFTSSYEQYF.

The DNA for the CDR3 is TGTGCCAGCAGCCTCCAGGGGGCAGAAGGAGAGACCCAGTACTTC. It is translated as CASSLQGAEGETQYF. The chain combines TRBV7-3 with TRBJ2-5; TRBD1 agrees at 8 bases. CDR3 length: 15 amino acids. CDR1 and CDR2 from the germline V gene are SGHTA and FQGTGA. V lost 5 bases and J lost 4; bases outside the gene matches: 9.

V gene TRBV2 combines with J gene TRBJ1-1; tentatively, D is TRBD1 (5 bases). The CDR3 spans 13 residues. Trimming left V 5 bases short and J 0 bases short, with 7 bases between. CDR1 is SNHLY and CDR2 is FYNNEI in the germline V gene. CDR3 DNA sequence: TGTGCCAGCAGTCAGGGCGTGAACACTGAAGCTTTCTTT. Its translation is CASSQGVNTEAFF.

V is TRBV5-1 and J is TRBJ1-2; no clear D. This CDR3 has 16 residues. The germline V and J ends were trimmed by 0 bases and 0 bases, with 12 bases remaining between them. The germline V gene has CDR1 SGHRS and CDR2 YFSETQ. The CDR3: CASSLGTGYANYGYTF. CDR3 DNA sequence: TGCGCCAGCAGCTTGGGGACGGGGTATGCTAACTATGGCTACACCTTC.

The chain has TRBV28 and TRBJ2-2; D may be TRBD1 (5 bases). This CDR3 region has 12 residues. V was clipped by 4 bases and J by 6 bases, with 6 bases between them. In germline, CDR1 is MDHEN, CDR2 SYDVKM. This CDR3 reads CASSYRPGELFF. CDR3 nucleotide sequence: TGTGCCAGCAGTTACAGGCCCGGGGAGCTGTTTTTT.

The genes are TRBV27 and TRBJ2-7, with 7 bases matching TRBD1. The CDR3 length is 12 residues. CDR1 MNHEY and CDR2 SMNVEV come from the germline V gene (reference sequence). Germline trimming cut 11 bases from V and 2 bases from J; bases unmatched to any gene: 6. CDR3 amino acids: CAGMGQTYEQYF. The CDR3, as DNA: TGTGCCGGGATGGGACAGACCTACGAGCAGTACTTC.